The text below deals with one T cell receptor (beta chain). The data derive from a study of blood T cell repertoires in COVID-19. The CDR3 totals 14 residues. Germline V gives CDR1 ENHRY, CDR2 SYGVKD. V lost 6 bases to trimming and J lost 6 bases, with 16 bases between them. Original processing methods: It was from reference gene primer amplification that nucleated cell counts were estimated. The table came from immunoSEQ multiplex PCR; TCRdb's copy has only in-frame clones and leaves some out. The DNA gave D and trimming, while V, J and clone size come from that table. Found here are 250,000 to 400,000 clones, about 88% of them singletons; the top ten hold around 2.5%. Participants came from 20 to 25 US areas, aged roughly 18 to 89 years. The study assigned cohorts using participant-reported clinical history. Two negative PCRs, clearance, or symptom resolution had been documented for recovered Cohort 3 donors.

The source is a man aged 55 to 70 who had recovered from COVID-19. The rearrangement joins TRBV10-3 to TRBJ2-3, with D perhaps TRBD1 (6 bases). Sequencing input: PBMCs or T cells enriched from blood (not recorded which). Here the CDR3 reads CAISERTVSDTQYF. CDR3 nucleotides: TGTGCCATCAGCGAAAGGACAGTTTCTGATACGCAGTATTTT.